What follows are 27 T cell receptor beta chains derived from one specimen sequenced in a study of CXCR3-negative and CXCR3-positive naive CD8 T cells. No antigen is known for these receptors. Each TRB cDNA library was prepared by 5' RACE (with UMI labels). From the 5' RACE reads, TCRdb lists one entry per CDR3 protein and no DNA. Its table records about 120,000 distinct CDR3 sequences. Overall study findings and caveats: TRB CDR3 hydrophobicity was greater in CXCR3-positive naive cells than in CXCR3-negative naive cells.

Sequenced sample: naive CXCR3+ CD8+ T cells from blood. Indicated subset: CD45RO-CCR7+CD27+CD95- naive CD8+ T cells expressing CXCR3 (TNR3+). These receptors were obtained from a human donor in good health. Some clones in this sample may be carry-over from other donors' samples.

The chain is built from TRBV28 and TRBJ1-2; absent DNA, TCRdb's TRBD1 call cannot be checked. Germline V gene data show CDR1 as MDHEN and CDR2 as SYDVKM. This CDR3 has 14 amino acids. The CDR3 spells CASSITNRGYGYTF.

The V gene is TRBV5-1, the J gene TRBJ2-7; TCRdb's D gene call, TRBD1, goes unchecked for lack of DNA. The CDR3 covers 15 residues. CDR1 is SGHRS and CDR2 is YFSETQ in the germline V gene. CDR3 amino acids: CASSLVPGEIYEQYF.

J is TRBJ2-5 and V is TRBV12-3 or TRBV12-4; TCRdb indicates TRBD1, and absent DNA this call remains unverified. The CDR3 is 13 residues long. CDR3 region: CASSFGGPETQYF.

V gene TRBV25-1 combines with J gene TRBJ2-3. The CDR3 has 15 amino acids. Per the germline V gene, CDR1 is MGHDK and CDR2 is SYGVNS. CDR3 loop: CASSESAGSTDTQYF.

The V call is TRBV6-2 or TRBV6-3, the J call TRBJ2-7. The germline V gene has CDR1 MNHEY and CDR2 SVGEGT. The CDR3 runs 11 residues. The CDR3 loop reads CASSYWFEQYF.

The chain carries TRBV5-1 and TRBJ2-1. Germline CDR1 is SGHRS and CDR2 is YFSETQ. The CDR3 contains 11 residues. CDR3 residues: CASSFTGEQFF.

This sequence joins TRBV6-2 or TRBV6-3 and TRBJ2-7; TCRdb lists TRBD2, though no DNA is available to test this call. Germline lookup yields CDR1 MNHEY and CDR2 SVGEGT. The CDR3 has 13 amino acids. The CDR3: CASTPKSGREQYF.

The chain combines TRBV7-3 with TRBJ1-1. The CDR3 is 13 residues long. Germline V gene sequence: CDR1 SGHTA, CDR2 FQGTGA. The CDR3 region is CASSPSPSREAFF.

The chain uses TRBV3-1 and TRBJ2-5. This CDR3 comprises 11 residues. The germline V gene encodes CDR1 LGHDT and CDR2 YNNKEL (reference sequence). CDR3 protein: CASSQGIDQYF.

The V gene is TRBV7-9, the J gene TRBJ1-1. This CDR3 has 12 residues. From germline, CDR1 is SEHNR and CDR2 FQNEAQ (reference sequence). The CDR3 here is CAPGLSNTEAFF.

The chain couples TRBV11-2 to TRBJ2-1; the TRBD1 assignment by TCRdb is unverifiable without DNA. Germline V gene data show CDR1 as SGHAT and CDR2 as FQNNGV. The length of the CDR3 is 13 residues. The CDR3 spells CASRRLGNNEQFF.

The V call is TRBV20-1, the J call TRBJ1-6; TCRdb selects TRBD1, and the lack of DNA leaves this call unchecked. The germline gives CDR1 DFQATT, CDR2 SNEGSKA (reference sequence). This CDR3 spans 17 amino acids. CDR3 sequence: CSARYRDGVSDGSPLHF.

The J gene is TRBJ1-6, the V gene TRBV11-2; TCRdb's D call, TRBD1, is unchecked because there is no DNA. CDR1 is SGHAT, CDR2 FQNNGV, per germline. This CDR3 is 16 amino acids long. CDR3 region: CASSFYDRAGNSPLHF.

The chain's CDR3 is CASSLASGESTDTQYF. The chain recombines TRBV5-6 with TRBJ2-3. CDR1 SGHDT and CDR2 YYEEEE come from the germline V gene. The CDR3 consists of 16 residues.

The J gene is TRBJ2-1, the V gene TRBV28. From germline, CDR1 is MDHEN and CDR2 SYDVKM. This CDR3 contains 13 residues. This CDR3 reads CASSLYRDNEQFF.

The genes are TRBV11-2 and TRBJ2-7; there is no DNA to check the TCRdb D call of TRBD2. Per the germline V gene, CDR1 is SGHAT and CDR2 is FQNNGV. The CDR3 is 14 amino acids. This CDR3 reads CASGHLAGGYEQYF.

The rearrangement links TRBV20-1 to TRBJ1-4; absent DNA, TCRdb's TRBD1 call cannot be checked. The CDR3 covers 17 residues. Germline-derived CDR1 and CDR2 are DFQATT and SNEGSKA (reference sequence). This chain's CDR3 is CSASPWGSRATNEKLFF.

The V gene is TRBV7-9, the J gene TRBJ1-2. CDR3 length equals 12 residues. Germline V gene lookup returns CDR1 SEHNR and CDR2 FQNEAQ (reference sequence). The CDR3 sequence is CASSPSSYGYTF.

This chain joins TRBV20-1 and TRBJ2-1; without DNA, the TCRdb call of TRBD2 cannot be checked. The length of the CDR3 is 14 residues. CDR1 and CDR2 from the germline V gene are DFQATT and SNEGSKA (reference sequence). The CDR3 reads CSARTSGYWDEQFF.

The chain uses TRBV29-1 and TRBJ2-1. CDR3 length: 15 residues. Germline lookup yields CDR1 SQVTM and CDR2 ANQGSEA. The CDR3 reads CSVEVLLHGLNEQFF.

The chain joins TRBV3-1 to TRBJ2-5; there is no DNA to check the TCRdb D call of TRBD1. The CDR3 is 19 amino acids. In germline, CDR1 is LGHDT, CDR2 YNNKEL (reference sequence). CDR3 amino acids: CASSQDRGAASVFQETQYF.

The rearrangement joins TRBV20-1 to TRBJ2-7; TCRdb's D call, TRBD2, is unchecked because there is no DNA. Per the germline V gene, CDR1 is DFQATT and CDR2 is SNEGSKA (reference sequence). This CDR3 contains 13 residues. The CDR3 reads CSARSSGTYEQYF.

The rearrangement links TRBV6-5 to TRBJ2-3. CDR3 length: 13 residues. Germline V gene data show CDR1 as MNHEY and CDR2 as SVGAGI. CDR3 sequence: CASSPIDGDTQYF.

This chain uses TRBV5-6 with TRBJ2-2; TCRdb proposes TRBD2, but this gene call is untestable without DNA. The CDR3 has 15 residues. Germline assignment: CDR1 SGHDT and CDR2 YYEEEE. CDR3 sequence reads: CASSSMEGLAGELFF. Using reference TRBV5-6 and TRBJ2-2 for the parts outside the CDR3, the full variable domain is DAGVTQSPTHLIKTRGQQVTLRCSPKSGHDTVSWYQQALGQGPQFIFQYYEEEERQRGNFPDRFSGHQFPNYSSELNVNALLLGDSALYLCASSSMEGLAGELFFGEGSRLTVL.

The rearrangement joins TRBV23-1 to TRBJ1-5. TRBV23-1 has ORF status, its function being uncertain. The CDR3 length is 18 residues. CDR3 loop: CARKQSYTETKENHTQHF.

This chain joins TRBV29-1 and TRBJ1-1; as DNA is missing, the TRBD1 call by TCRdb cannot be tested. CDR3 size: 15 residues. CDR1 SQVTM and CDR2 ANQGSEA come from the germline V gene. CDR3 in amino acids: CSVEGFRDSNTEAFF.

The gene calls are TRBV6-6 and TRBJ2-5; TCRdb indicates TRBD1, and absent DNA this call remains unverified. Germline CDR1 MNHNY, CDR2 SVGAGI (reference sequence). The CDR3 contains 13 residues. The CDR3 is CASSAGVQETQYF.